This TCR beta chain comes out of a study of blood T cell repertoires in COVID-19 (dated by TCRdb to 2018 to 2020). Regarding the complete study: Collaborator samples came from the United States, Italy and Spain and covered acute and convalescent phases of COVID-19. The prospective study material was composed of cDNA or gDNA derived from T cells, B-cell-depleted T cells, or PBMCs. Subjects who had been exposed to COVID-19, were actively infected with it, or had recovered from it provided the deeply sampled blood TCRbeta repertoires that made up the dataset. A freely available public database, intended as a resource for researchers studying the immune response to SARS-CoV-2, is where the repertoires were released. Samples came from the ongoing ImmuneRACE study (first 160 participants) plus 1,254 subjects from 6 global collaborators. Sample metadata almost always included a de-identified subject ID, COVID-19 status, age in years and sex. Where available, HLA class I and class II types were obtained from metadata supplied by the sample provider rather than from assay-based typing. Overall study outcomes, separate from this receptor: How much clinical and demographic metadata was included differed by source and by participant, and the metadata was provided uncurated.

In Seattle, one collaborating source enrolled patients while the infection was active and tracked those patients longitudinally over the course of disease. Collaborating institutions collected whole blood in K2EDTA tubes following their own protocols. For TCRbeta analysis, collaborators shipped samples as frozen whole blood, isolated PBMCs, or DNA extracted from either of those sample types. TCRbeta CDR3 regions were amplified from genomic DNA by means of the immunoSEQ Assay, a bias-controlled multiplex PCR. Per the source publication's procedure: The number of nucleated cells in each sample was estimated from the amplification of reference gene primers within the assay. Sequence reads were collapsed and filtered to measure the absolute abundance of every unique TCRbeta CDR3 rearrangement. For each sample, productive Simpson clonality was calculated as the square root of Simpson's diversity index over productive rearrangements. The table comes from immuneACCESS by way of TCRdb, which keeps in-frame sequences with V and J called. Part of the clones is missing from these tables; in studies checked, under half for an unresolved V gene and the rest for unknown reasons. The V and J calls and clone size are taken from that table; D and trimming were inferred from the DNA. Counted in this sample were under 200,000 clones; about 85% of them appeared once. Roughly 5.4% of the sample goes to the ten largest clones.

For this clone: Its antigen remains undetermined. The input lacks base qualities; no much larger clone sits a single base away.

Reading from cysteine to phenylalanine, the CDR3 counts 14 amino acids. Here the CDR3 DNA is all that survives: 42 bases in frame from base 1. According to the germline V gene, CDR1 reads KGHSH and CDR2 reads LQKENI. Trimming removed 0 bases from V and 1 base from J, leaving 7 bases between the germline ends. The sample comprised peripheral blood. The sequence links TRBV18 to TRBJ2-7; the D segment could be TRBD1, given 5 matching bases. The source is a woman between 45 and 60 years old with COVID-19, enrolled during active disease. The CDR3 corresponds to CASSPPDRSYEQYF. Read as DNA, the sequence is TGTGCCAGCTCACCACCCGACAGATCCTACGAGCAGTACTTC.